This note documents a single T cell receptor beta chain sequence. Its antigen is unidentified. The people who gave samples were healthy Caucasians from Russia, aged 6 to 90. CDR1 and CDR2 (germline): SGHVS, FNYEAQ. The CDR3 consists of 15 residues. V shed 5 bases and J shed 0 bases, with 11 bases lying between them. The data were taken from a study of blood T cells in healthy people across ages. Study at large: Template switching picked up about one barcoded beta molecule for each two T cells.

General study findings and limits: There was a strong correlation between TCR beta diversity and naive T cell percentage.

Primed by a sample-barcoded 5' primer and a J-beta primer mix, a second PCR proceeded for roughly 7 to 12 cycles. Through a template-switch adaptor with 12 random nucleotides, each cDNA molecule received a tag. TCRdb re-analysed the 5' RACE reads in MiXCR, keeping a single row per CDR3 protein. The sample has around 900,000 distinct CDR3 sequences; around 54% are singletons. This TCR was sampled from a woman in her sixties in good health. The J gene is TRBJ2-1, the V gene TRBV7-6; no firm D call. The sequenced sample consisted of blood. The CDR3 DNA reads TGTGCCAGCAGCCCCTTTAAGAGCTCCTACAATGAGCAGTTCTTC. Its translation: CASSPFKSSYNEQFF. Looking up the rest from reference TRBV7-6 and TRBJ2-1 gives the full variable domain: GAGVSQSPRYKVTKRGQDVALRCDPISGHVSLYWYRQALGQGPEFLTYFNYEAQQDKSGLPNDRFSAERPEGSISTLTIQRTEQRDSAMYRCASSPFKSSYNEQFFGPGTRLTVL.